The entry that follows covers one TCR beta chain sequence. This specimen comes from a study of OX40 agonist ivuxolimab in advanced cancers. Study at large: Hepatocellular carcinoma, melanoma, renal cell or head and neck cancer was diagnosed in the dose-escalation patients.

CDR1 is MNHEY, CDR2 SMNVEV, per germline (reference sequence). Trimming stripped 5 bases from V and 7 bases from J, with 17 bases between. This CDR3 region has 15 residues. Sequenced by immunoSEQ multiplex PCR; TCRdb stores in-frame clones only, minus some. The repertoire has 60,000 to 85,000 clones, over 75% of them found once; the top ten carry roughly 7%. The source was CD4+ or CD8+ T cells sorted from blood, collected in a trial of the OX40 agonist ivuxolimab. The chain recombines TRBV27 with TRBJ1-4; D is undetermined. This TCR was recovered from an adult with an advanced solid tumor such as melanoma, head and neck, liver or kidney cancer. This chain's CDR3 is CASSPVWGRSEKLFF. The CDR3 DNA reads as TGTGCCAGCAGTCCCGTTTGGGGAAGGAGTGAAAAACTGTTTTTT.